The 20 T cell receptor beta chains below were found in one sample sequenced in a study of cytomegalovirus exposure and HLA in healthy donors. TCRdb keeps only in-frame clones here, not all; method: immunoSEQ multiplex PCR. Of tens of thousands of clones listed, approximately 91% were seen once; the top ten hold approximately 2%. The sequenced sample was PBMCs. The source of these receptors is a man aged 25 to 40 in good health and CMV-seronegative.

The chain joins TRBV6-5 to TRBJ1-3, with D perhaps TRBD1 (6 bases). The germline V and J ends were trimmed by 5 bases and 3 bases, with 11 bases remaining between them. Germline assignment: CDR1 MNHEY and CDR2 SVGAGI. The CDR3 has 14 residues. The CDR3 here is CASSPTGYGNTIYF. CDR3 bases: TGTGCCAGCAGTCCGACAGGATATGGAAACACCATATATTTT.

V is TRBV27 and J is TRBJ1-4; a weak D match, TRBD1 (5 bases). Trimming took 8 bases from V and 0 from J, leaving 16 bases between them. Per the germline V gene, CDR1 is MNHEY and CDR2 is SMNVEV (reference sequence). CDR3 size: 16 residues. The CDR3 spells CASGPSQGSTNEKLFF. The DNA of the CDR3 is TGTGCCAGCGGACCCTCCCAGGGTTCAACTAATGAAAAACTGTTTTTT.

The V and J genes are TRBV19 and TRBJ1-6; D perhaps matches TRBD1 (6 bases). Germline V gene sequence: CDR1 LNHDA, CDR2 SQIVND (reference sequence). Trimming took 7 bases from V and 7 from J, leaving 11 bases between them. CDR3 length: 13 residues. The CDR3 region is CASTRGNNSPLHF. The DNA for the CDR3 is TGTGCCAGTACCAGGGGTAACAATTCACCCCTCCACTTT. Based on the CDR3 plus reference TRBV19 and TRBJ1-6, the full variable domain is DGGITQSPKYLFRKEGQNVTLSCEQNLNHDAMYWYRQDPGQGLRLIYYSQIVNDFQKGDIAEGYSVSREKKESFPLTVTSAQKNPTAFYLCASTRGNNSPLHFGNGTRLTVT.

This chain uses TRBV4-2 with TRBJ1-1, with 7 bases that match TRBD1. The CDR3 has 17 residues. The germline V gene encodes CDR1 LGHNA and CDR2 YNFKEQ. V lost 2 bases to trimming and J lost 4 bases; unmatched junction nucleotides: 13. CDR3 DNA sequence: TGTGCCAGCAGCCAACGGCAGGGGGTAGGTAAGGCCACTGAAGCTTTCTTT. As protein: CASSQRQGVGKATEAFF.

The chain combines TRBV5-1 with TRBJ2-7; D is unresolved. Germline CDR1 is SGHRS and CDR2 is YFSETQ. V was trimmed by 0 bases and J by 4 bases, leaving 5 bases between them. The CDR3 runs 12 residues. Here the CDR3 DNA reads TGCGCCAGCAGCTTGGGCGGATACGAGCAGTACTTC. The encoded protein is CASSLGGYEQYF.

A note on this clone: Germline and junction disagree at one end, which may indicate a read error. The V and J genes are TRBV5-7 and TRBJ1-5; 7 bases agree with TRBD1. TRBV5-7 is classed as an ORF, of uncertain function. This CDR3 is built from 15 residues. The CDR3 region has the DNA TGTGCCATCAGGACGTTGGTAGGGGGCAACCAGCCCCAGCATTTT. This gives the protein CAIRTLVGGNQPQHF.

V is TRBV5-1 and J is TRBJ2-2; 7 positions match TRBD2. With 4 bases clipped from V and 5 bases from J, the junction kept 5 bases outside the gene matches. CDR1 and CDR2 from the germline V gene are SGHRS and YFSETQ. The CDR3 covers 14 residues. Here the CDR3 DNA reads TGCGCCAGCAGCCCCCTCGGGGGGACCGGGGAGCTGTTTTTT. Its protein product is CASSPLGGTGELFF.

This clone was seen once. This chain's CDR3 is CASYPGENEKLFF. The CDR3 DNA is TGTGCCAGCTACCCGGGAGAGAATGAAAAACTGTTTTTT. The chain employs TRBV28 and TRBJ1-4; no firm D call. Germline V CDR1 and CDR2: MDHEN, SYDVKM. CDR3 length equals 13 residues. V was shortened by 8 bases and J by 5 bases, with 12 bases between the two germline ends.

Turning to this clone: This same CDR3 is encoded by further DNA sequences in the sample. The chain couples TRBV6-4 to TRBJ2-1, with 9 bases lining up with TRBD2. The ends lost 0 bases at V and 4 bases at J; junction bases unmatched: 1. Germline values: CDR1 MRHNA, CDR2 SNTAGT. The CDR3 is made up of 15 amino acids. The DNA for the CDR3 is TGTGCCAGCAGTGACTCCGCGGGAGGGTACAATGAGCAGTTCTTC. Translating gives CASSDSAGGYNEQFF.

CDR3 coding DNA: TGTGCCAGCTTGAGCGGAGCCACCTACGAGCAGTACTTC. Amino acids: CASLSGATYEQYF. The gene calls are TRBV28 and TRBJ2-7, with a weak D call TRBD2 (5 bases). The CDR3 is 13 residues long. Looked up from germline, CDR1 is MDHEN and CDR2 is SYDVKM. The V gene lost 8 bases and the J gene lost 2 bases, with 13 bases spanning the gap.

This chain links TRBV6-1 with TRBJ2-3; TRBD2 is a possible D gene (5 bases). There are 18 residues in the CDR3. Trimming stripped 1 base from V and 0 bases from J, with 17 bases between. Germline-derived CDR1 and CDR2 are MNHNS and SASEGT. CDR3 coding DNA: TGTGCCAGCAGTGAAGATCGGAGGAGCGACTATAGCACAGATACGCAGTATTTT. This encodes CASSEDRRSDYSTDTQYF.

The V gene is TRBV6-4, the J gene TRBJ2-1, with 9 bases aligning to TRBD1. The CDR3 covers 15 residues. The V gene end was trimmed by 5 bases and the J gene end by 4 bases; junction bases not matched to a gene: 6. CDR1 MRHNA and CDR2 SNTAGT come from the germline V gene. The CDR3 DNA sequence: TGTGCCAGCAGTCTAACCGGGACAGGGTACAATGAGCAGTTCTTC. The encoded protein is CASSLTGTGYNEQFF.

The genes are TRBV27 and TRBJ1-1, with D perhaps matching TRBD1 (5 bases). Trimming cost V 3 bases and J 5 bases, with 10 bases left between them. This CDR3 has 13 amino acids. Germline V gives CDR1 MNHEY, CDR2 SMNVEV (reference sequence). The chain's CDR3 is CASSFGGNTEAFF. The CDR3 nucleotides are TGTGCCAGCAGTTTCGGGGGAAATACTGAAGCTTTCTTT.

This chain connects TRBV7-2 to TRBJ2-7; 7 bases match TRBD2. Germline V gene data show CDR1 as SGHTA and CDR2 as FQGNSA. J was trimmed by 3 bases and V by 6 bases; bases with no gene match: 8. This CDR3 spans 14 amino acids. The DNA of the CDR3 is TGTGCCAGCAGATCAGGCGGGAGTATCTACGAGCAGTACTTC. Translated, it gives CASRSGGSIYEQYF.

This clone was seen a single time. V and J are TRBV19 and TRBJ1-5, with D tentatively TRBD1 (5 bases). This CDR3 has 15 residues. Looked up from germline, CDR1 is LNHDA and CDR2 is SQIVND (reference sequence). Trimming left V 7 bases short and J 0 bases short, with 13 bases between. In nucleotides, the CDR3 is TGTGCCAGTACTCCTGGACACTATAGCAATCAGCCCCAGCATTTT. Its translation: CASTPGHYSNQPQHF. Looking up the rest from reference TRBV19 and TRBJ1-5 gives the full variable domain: DGGITQSPKYLFRKEGQNVTLSCEQNLNHDAMYWYRQDPGQGLRLIYYSQIVNDFQKGDIAEGYSVSREKKESFPLTVTSAQKNPTAFYLCASTPGHYSNQPQHFGDGTRLSIL.

In nucleotides, the CDR3 is TGTGCCAGCTCACTTAACAGGGGGAACAATGGCTACACCTTC. Amino acids: CASSLNRGNNGYTF. The chain links TRBV18 to TRBJ1-2; TRBD1 matches 8 bases. Germline loops: CDR1 KGHSH, CDR2 LQKENI. The CDR3 totals 14 residues. V trimming: 4 bases; J trimming: 6 bases; junction bases outside the gene matches: 7.

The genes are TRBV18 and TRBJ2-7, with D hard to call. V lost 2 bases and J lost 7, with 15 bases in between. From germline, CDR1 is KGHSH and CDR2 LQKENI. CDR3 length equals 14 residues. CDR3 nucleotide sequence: TGTGCCAGCTCACCAATTGACCCCCCGGAGGAGCAGTACTTC. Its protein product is CASSPIDPPEEQYF. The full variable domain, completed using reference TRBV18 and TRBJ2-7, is NAGVMQNPRHLVRRRGQEARLRCSPMKGHSHVYWYRQLPEEGLKFMVYLQKENIIDESGMPKERFSAEFPKEGPSILRIQQVVRGDSAAYFCASSPIDPPEEQYFGPGTRLTVT.

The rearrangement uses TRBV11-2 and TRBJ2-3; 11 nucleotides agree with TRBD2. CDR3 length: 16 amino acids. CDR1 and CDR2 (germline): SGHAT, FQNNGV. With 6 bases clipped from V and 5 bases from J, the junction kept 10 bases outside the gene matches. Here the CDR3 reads CASRPLAGEIRDTQYF. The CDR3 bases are TGTGCCAGCAGGCCACTAGCGGGAGAGATCAGAGATACGCAGTATTTT.

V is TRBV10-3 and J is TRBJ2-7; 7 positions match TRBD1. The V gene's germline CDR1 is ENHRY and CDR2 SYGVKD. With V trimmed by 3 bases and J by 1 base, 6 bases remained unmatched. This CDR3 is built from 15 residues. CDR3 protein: CAISDRDSGSYEQYF. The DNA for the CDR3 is TGTGCCATCAGTGATAGGGACAGCGGATCCTACGAGCAGTACTTC.

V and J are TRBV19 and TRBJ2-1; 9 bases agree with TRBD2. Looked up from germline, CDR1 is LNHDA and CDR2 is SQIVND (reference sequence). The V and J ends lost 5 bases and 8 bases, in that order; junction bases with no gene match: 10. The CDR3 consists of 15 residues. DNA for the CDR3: TGTGCCAGTAGTGAAGCTAGCGGGACCGGAGATGAGCAGTTCTTC. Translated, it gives CASSEASGTGDEQFF.